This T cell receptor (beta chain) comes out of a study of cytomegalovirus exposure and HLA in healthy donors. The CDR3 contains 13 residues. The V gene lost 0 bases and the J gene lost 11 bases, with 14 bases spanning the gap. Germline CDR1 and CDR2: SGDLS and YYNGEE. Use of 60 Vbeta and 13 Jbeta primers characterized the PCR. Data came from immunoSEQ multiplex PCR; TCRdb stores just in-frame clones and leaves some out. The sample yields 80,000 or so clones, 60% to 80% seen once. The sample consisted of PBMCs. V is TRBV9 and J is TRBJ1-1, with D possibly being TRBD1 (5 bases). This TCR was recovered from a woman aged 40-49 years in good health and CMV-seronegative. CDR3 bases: TGTGCCAGCAGCGTAGCTCAGGGCGCTGTCGCTTTCTTT. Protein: CASSVAQGAVAFF.